The 5 T cell receptor beta chains given below trace back to one sample, sequenced in a study of blood T cells in healthy people across ages. A sample-barcoded 5' primer and a J-beta primer mix were used in a second PCR of about 7 to 12 cycles. One entry per CDR3 protein, called by TCRdb with MiXCR from the 5' RACE reads. The sample lists some 730,000 distinct CDR3 sequences, 22% occurring once. Sequencing input: blood. These receptors were taken from a man in his sixties or seventies in good health.

This rearrangement joins TRBV5-1 to TRBJ2-5; D may be TRBD1 or TRBD2 (5 bases each). The V gene lost 4 bases and the J gene lost 6 bases, with 13 bases spanning the gap. The germline V gene has CDR1 SGHRS and CDR2 YFSETQ. The CDR3 is made up of 13 amino acids. DNA for the CDR3: TGCGCCAGCAGCGTGAACGGGGCGAAGACCCAGTACTTC. The encoded protein is CASSVNGAKTQYF.

The J gene is TRBJ2-3, the V gene TRBV5-1; 8 bases fit TRBD1. This CDR3 spans 15 amino acids. The germline gives CDR1 SGHRS, CDR2 YFSETQ. Losses at the gene ends were 5 bases for V and 3 bases for J; bases not matched to a gene: 8. CDR3 in DNA: TGCGCCAGCAGACCCGGACAGGGCGGGACAGATACGCAGTATTTT. It specifies CASRPGQGGTDTQYF.

DNA for the CDR3: TGTGCCACCAGCAGAGAAATAACGGGCGGGGCCGAGCAGTTCTTC. This sequence encodes CATSREITGGAEQFF. The V and J genes are TRBV15 and TRBJ2-1; possible D gene TRBD2, 6 bases. CDR1 and CDR2 from the germline V gene are LNHNV and YYDKDF (reference sequence). This CDR3 has 15 amino acids. V was clipped by 0 bases and J by 10 bases, with 16 bases between them.

This clonotype has just a few counts. Germline and junction disagree at one end, which may indicate a read error. CDR3 region: CANRRLSNTEALF. The DNA for the CDR3 is TGTGCCAACCGCCGACTATCGAACACTGAAGCTCTCTTT. The chain carries TRBV2 and TRBJ1-1; D is unclear. This CDR3 is built from 13 residues. From germline, CDR1 is SNHLY and CDR2 FYNNEI.

The chain is built from TRBV12-3 or TRBV12-4 and TRBJ2-7, with D tentatively TRBD1 (6 bases). The V end was cut by 2 bases, the J end by 5 bases, with 16 bases between. This CDR3 contains 15 residues. CDR3 nucleotide sequence: TGTGCCAGCAGTTTATGGGTCCAGGGGAGTAACGAGCAGTACTTC. It is translated as CASSLWVQGSNEQYF.